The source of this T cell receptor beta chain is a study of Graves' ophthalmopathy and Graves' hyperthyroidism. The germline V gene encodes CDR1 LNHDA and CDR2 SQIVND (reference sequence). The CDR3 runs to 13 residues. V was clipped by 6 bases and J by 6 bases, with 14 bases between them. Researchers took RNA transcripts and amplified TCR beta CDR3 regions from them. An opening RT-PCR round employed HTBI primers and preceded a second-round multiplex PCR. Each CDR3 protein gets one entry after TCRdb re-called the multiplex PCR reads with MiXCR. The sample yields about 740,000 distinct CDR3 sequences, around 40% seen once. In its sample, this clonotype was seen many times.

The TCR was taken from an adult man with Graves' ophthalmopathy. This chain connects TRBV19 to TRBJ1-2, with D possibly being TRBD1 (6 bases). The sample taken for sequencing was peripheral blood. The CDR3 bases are TGTGCCAGTAGGGAGTACAGGGACAATGGCTACACCTTC. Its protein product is CASREYRDNGYTF.